The source of this T cell receptor (beta chain) is a study of Tregs in tolerant kidney transplant recipients. Study-level background: Related graft donors supplied nonmyeloablative bone marrow transplants, and mixed chimerism was transient. General observations from the study: This study did not directly address biological reproducibility. Some patients' samples used different primers over time, so nucleotide sequences weren't comparable.

Here immunoSEQ multiplex PCR was the method, and the copy in TCRdb shows in-frame clones only, minus some. The sample carries around 77,000 clones, nearly 98% recorded once. Concerning this clone itself: Its specificity is not known.

Unstimulated Tregs (CD4+CD25+CD127-) and CD4+CD25- non-Tregs were sorted from PBMCs. Trimming left V 5 bases short and J 2 bases short, with 8 bases between. This CDR3 region has 12 residues. The chain recombines TRBV5-7 with TRBJ2-7; D is unclear. TRBV5-7 is classed as an ORF, of uncertain function. This clonotype originated in a human donor who received a combined kidney and bone marrow transplant. Sample: CD4+ T cells from blood, taken before the transplant. The CDR3 is CASSYSTYEQYF. The DNA of the CDR3 is TGTGCCAGCAGTTACTCAACCTACGAGCAGTACTTC.